The 22 T cell receptor beta chains in this list originate from one sample, sequenced in a study of T cells in Graves' hyperthyroidism and ophthalmopathy. Amplification of TCR beta CDR3 regions was performed using RNA transcripts as template. HTBI primers were the set used in a first-round RT-PCR of the TCR CDR3. TCRdb re-called the multiplex PCR reads with MiXCR, one entry per CDR3 protein. The repertoire holds about 350,000 distinct CDR3 sequences, approximately 13% seen once, with approximately 23% in the top ten. The source material was blood. All receptors derive from a woman in her 30s with Graves' hyperthyroidism.

This clonotype was observed many times. The gene calls are TRBV20-1 and TRBJ1-1; the D is unclear. Germline assignment: CDR1 DFQATT and CDR2 SNEGSKA (reference sequence). V was trimmed by 3 bases and J by 2 bases, leaving 4 bases between them. The CDR3 sequence is 11 residues long. The CDR3 nucleotides read TGCAGTGCTAGCGATAACACTGAAGCTTTCTTT. It codes for CSASDNTEAFF.

Of note for this clonotype: A much larger clone is a single base away; this may be a read error. J is TRBJ2-7 and V is TRBV10-3, with 7 positions matching TRBD2. Germline V gene sequence: CDR1 ENHRY, CDR2 SYGVKD. CDR3 length: 14 amino acids. After removal of 10 bases from V and 0 bases from J, the junction contained 9 bases not matched to a gene. The CDR3 region is CATTLAAGSYEQYF. The CDR3, as DNA: TGTGCCACCACCCTAGCGGCGGGCTCCTACGAGCAGTACTTC.

V gene TRBV10-3 combines with J gene TRBJ2-5; TRBD2 aligns across 11 bases. CDR1 and CDR2 from the germline V gene are ENHRY and SYGVKD. This CDR3 comprises 13 residues. Trimming removed 6 bases from V and 5 bases from J; junction bases left unmatched: 2. In DNA form, the CDR3 reads TGTGCCATCAGGACTAGCGGGGACGAGACCCAGTACTTC. Translation: CAIRTSGDETQYF.

This clonotype came up a few times. The chain carries TRBV6-1 and TRBJ2-4, with a possible D match to TRBD1 (6 bases). Trimming stripped 8 bases from V and 1 base from J, with 12 bases between. The V gene's germline CDR1 is MNHNS and CDR2 SASEGT. This CDR3 region has 14 residues. CDR3 sequence reads: CASGMGAAKNIQYF. The CDR3 DNA reads as TGTGCCAGCGGTATGGGGGCGGCCAAAAACATTCAGTACTTC.

Only a few counts were recorded for this clonotype. This may stem from a read error, because a much larger clone lies one nucleotide away. CDR3 bases: TGTGCCAGCACCCACCGATTGGGAGCCGGCTACAATGAGCAGTTCTTC. Protein sequence: CASTHRLGAGYNEQFF. This chain uses TRBV11-2 with TRBJ2-1; D might be TRBD2 (5 bases). Trimming cost V 7 bases and J 3 bases, with 19 bases left between them. The CDR3 has 16 amino acids. Germline-derived CDR1 and CDR2 are SGHAT and FQNNGV.

This rearrangement joins TRBV18 to TRBJ2-7; D gene unclear. CDR3 length equals 13 residues. Trimming took 6 bases from V and 2 from J, leaving 11 bases between them. From germline, CDR1 is KGHSH and CDR2 LQKENI. The CDR3 loop reads CASSPYLTYEQYF. In nucleotides, the CDR3 is TGTGCCAGCTCCCCTTACTTAACCTACGAGCAGTACTTC.

This clonotype was recorded many times. The rearrangement uses TRBV20-1 and TRBJ2-5; D is undetermined. Germline values: CDR1 DFQATT, CDR2 SNEGSKA (reference sequence). V shed 5 bases and J shed 5 bases, with 6 bases lying between them. The CDR3 runs to 10 residues. The CDR3: CSALEETQYF. The DNA for the CDR3 is TGCAGTGCTCTTGAGGAGACCCAGTACTTC.

In its sample, this clonotype was seen many times. The V gene is TRBV19, the J gene TRBJ1-5; D remains unclear. Germline CDR1 LNHDA, CDR2 SQIVND (reference sequence). Trimming took off 5 bases at V and 5 bases at J, with 10 bases between the two ends. This CDR3 is built from 13 residues. The DNA for the CDR3 is TGTGCCAGTAGTTTTACGTCCGATCAGCCCCAGCATTTT. Protein: CASSFTSDQPQHF.

This chain links TRBV4-3 with TRBJ2-6, with a weak D call TRBD2 (5 bases). The V gene's germline CDR1 is LGHNA and CDR2 YSLEER. This CDR3 spans 16 amino acids. The ends were cut back, 0 bases at V and 0 bases at J, with 6 bases in the middle. The CDR3 DNA follows: TGCGCCAGCAGCCAAGAAGGGAGCTCTGGGGCCAACGTCCTGACTTTC. Its translation is CASSQEGSSGANVLTF.

This clonotype came up many times. This chain links TRBV28 with TRBJ2-3; D is tentatively TRBD1 or TRBD2 (5 bases each). V gave up 6 bases and J gave up 6 bases, with 22 bases separating them. Germline-derived CDR1 and CDR2 are MDHEN and SYDVKM. This CDR3 has 16 amino acids. The CDR3 loop reads CASSPSTDRRGDTQYF. The DNA of the CDR3 is TGTGCCAGCAGCCCCTCAACCGACAGACGCGGGGATACGCAGTATTTT.

This clonotype showed up many times. The chain is built from TRBV6-6 and TRBJ2-7, with 7 positions matching TRBD1. Trimming removed 2 bases from V and 3 bases from J; junction bases left unmatched: 4. CDR3 length: 14 residues. CDR1 is MNHNY and CDR2 is SVGAGI in the germline V gene (reference sequence). CDR3 sequence (DNA): TGTGCCAGCAGTTACGGGGACAGAGTCTACGAGCAGTACTTC. It codes for CASSYGDRVYEQYF.

This clonotype was observed at least ten times. The rearrangement uses TRBV20-1 and TRBJ1-5; TRBD1 is a possible D gene (5 bases). Germline values: CDR1 DFQATT, CDR2 SNEGSKA (reference sequence). The CDR3 extends over 15 amino acids. V was pared by 0 bases and J by 4 bases, with 13 bases between. The CDR3 loop reads CSARDQRTLNQPQHF. Here the CDR3 DNA reads TGCAGTGCTAGAGATCAGAGGACACTTAATCAGCCCCAGCATTTT.

This clonotype was counted at least ten times. J is TRBJ1-2 and V is TRBV28; D is perhaps TRBD1 (5 bases). The germline V gene encodes CDR1 MDHEN and CDR2 SYDVKM. There are 15 residues in the CDR3. Trimming stripped 6 bases from V and 3 bases from J, with 17 bases between. Here the CDR3 reads CASRPARGRDYGYTF. Here the CDR3 DNA reads TGTGCCAGCAGACCTGCCCGGGGCCGGGACTATGGCTACACCTTC.

This sequence joins TRBV7-2 and TRBJ2-1; D is possibly TRBD1 or TRBD2 (5 bases each). Germline assignment: CDR1 SGHTA and CDR2 FQGNSA. V gave up 7 bases and J gave up 5 bases, with 21 bases separating them. The CDR3 loop spans 16 amino acids. CDR3 amino acids: CASNLAGRQGHNEQFF. CDR3 nucleotide sequence: TGTGCCAGCAACCTAGCAGGGCGGCAGGGACACAATGAGCAGTTCTTC.

This chain uses TRBV7-2 with TRBJ1-3; the D is unclear. This CDR3 comprises 16 residues. V was shortened by 2 bases and J by 0 bases, with 11 bases between the two germline ends. CDR1 SGHTA and CDR2 FQGNSA come from the germline V gene. CDR3 sequence: CASSLLGSLSGNTIYF. As DNA, the CDR3 is TGTGCCAGCAGCTTACTCGGCAGCCTCTCTGGAAACACCATATATTTT.

V usage is TRBV19 and J usage is TRBJ1-5; D is unclear. The CDR3 length is 14 residues. V dropped 3 bases and J dropped 4 bases, with 10 bases sitting between them. CDR1 is LNHDA, CDR2 SQIVND, per germline (reference sequence). The chain's CDR3 is CASSIKTGNQPQHF. For the CDR3, the DNA is TGTGCCAGTAGTATCAAGACGGGAAATCAGCCCCAGCATTTT.

The gene calls are TRBV6-5 and TRBJ1-4, with D unresolved. V lost 2 bases and J lost 5, with 6 bases in between. Germline loops: CDR1 MNHEY, CDR2 SVGAGI. This CDR3 has 13 residues. The CDR3 protein is CASSYQQNEKLFF. CDR3 sequence (DNA): TGTGCCAGCAGTTACCAGCAGAATGAAAAACTGTTTTTT.

The chain links TRBV12-3 or TRBV12-4 to TRBJ1-6; the D gene is possibly TRBD1 (6 bases). The V end lost 6 bases, the J end lost 10 bases, and 19 bases lay between the germline ends. There are 15 residues in the CDR3. CDR3 coding DNA: TGTGCCAGCAGCCTAACCTCCGGGGGACAATCACCCCTCCACTTT. It translates to CASSLTSGGQSPLHF.

This clonotype was counted between two and nine times. The chain is built from TRBV20-1 and TRBJ1-5; D not resolved. Trimming took off 3 bases at V and 4 bases at J, with 4 bases between the two ends. The CDR3 spans 11 residues. CDR1 is DFQATT and CDR2 is SNEGSKA in the germline V gene (reference sequence). The CDR3 sequence: CSARENQPQHF. The CDR3 bases are TGCAGTGCTAGGGAGAATCAGCCCCAGCATTTT.

This clonotype was counted at least ten times. This chain joins TRBV11-2 and TRBJ2-7, with 12 bases matching TRBD2. The V and J ends lost 5 bases and 4 bases, in that order; junction bases with no gene match: 18. The CDR3 is 19 amino acids. CDR1 SGHAT and CDR2 FQNNGV come from the germline V gene. CDR3 amino acids: CASSRPVSTSGSREYEQYF. The CDR3 region has the DNA TGTGCCAGCAGCCGCCCGGTTTCGACTAGCGGGAGCCGTGAGTACGAGCAGTACTTC.

Ten or more counts support this clonotype. The genes are TRBV20-1 and TRBJ2-3, with a possible D match to TRBD1 (6 bases). Germline V gene sequence: CDR1 DFQATT, CDR2 SNEGSKA (reference sequence). CDR3 length equals 13 residues. The ends were cut back, 7 bases at V and 2 bases at J, with 13 bases in the middle. The CDR3 loop is CSGLGGNTDTQYF. The DNA for the CDR3 is TGCAGTGGATTAGGGGGAAACACAGATACGCAGTATTTT.

The J gene is TRBJ2-5, the V gene TRBV12-3 or TRBV12-4; 15 bases are a match to TRBD2. With V trimmed by 1 base and J by 5 bases, 11 bases remained unmatched. The CDR3 has 19 amino acids. Here the CDR3 DNA reads TGTGCCAGCAGTTTAGTTGGGACTAGCGGGAGGCCCCCCAGGGAGACCCAGTACTTC. This gives the protein CASSLVGTSGRPPRETQYF.